This T cell receptor (beta chain) derives from a study of OX40 agonist ivuxolimab in advanced cancers. Study at large: Melanoma, hepatocellular carcinoma, head and neck or renal cell cancer occurred in dose-escalation patients.

Trimming took off 8 bases at V and 6 bases at J, with 14 bases between the two ends. CDR3 size: 12 residues. Germline values: CDR1 MNHEY, CDR2 SMNVEV (reference sequence). Only in-frame clones appear in the TCRdb table, and some are missing; sequencing was by immunoSEQ multiplex PCR. The repertoire holds about 81,000 clones, with about 93% as singletons. This specimen consisted of CD4+ or CD8+ T cells sorted from blood, obtained in a trial of the OX40 agonist ivuxolimab. V gene TRBV27 combines with J gene TRBJ2-7; D remains unclear. The receptor was isolated from an adult with an advanced solid tumor such as melanoma, head and neck, liver or kidney cancer. The CDR3 loop is CASWSGFGEQYF. The CDR3 DNA is TGTGCCAGCTGGAGTGGTTTTGGCGAGCAGTACTTC.